This TCR beta chain came from a study of cytomegalovirus exposure and HLA in healthy donors. Study-level information: The roughly 100 million unique TCR beta sequences, from around 200 million T cells, were found by an earlier analysis. Of all 400 or so donors who were genotyped, about 80% belonged to the Caucasian-associated ancestry cluster. General study results and limits: CMV serostatus stood as the only immune exposure information on hand. When presence/absence was analysed, sequencing depth was taken to be roughly uniform across donors.

The CDR3 covers 14 residues. The ends lost 4 bases at V and 4 bases at J; junction bases unmatched: 4. Germline-derived CDR1 and CDR2 are ENHRY and SYGVKD. PCR amplification relied on 60 Vbeta primers (plus 13 Jbeta primers). TCRdb's table, derived via immunoSEQ multiplex PCR, lists solely in-frame clones and lacks some. The sample lists about 140,000 clones; 82% were seen once. This clone was picked up a small number of times. The antigen is not known. The sequence derives from a woman aged 40 to 49 in good health and CMV-seronegative. V is TRBV10-3 and J is TRBJ2-5, with 9 positions matching TRBD2. Sequencing input: PBMCs. CDR3 residues: CAISGPLAGETQYF. CDR3 coding DNA: TGTGCCATCAGTGGTCCACTAGCGGGAGAGACCCAGTACTTC.